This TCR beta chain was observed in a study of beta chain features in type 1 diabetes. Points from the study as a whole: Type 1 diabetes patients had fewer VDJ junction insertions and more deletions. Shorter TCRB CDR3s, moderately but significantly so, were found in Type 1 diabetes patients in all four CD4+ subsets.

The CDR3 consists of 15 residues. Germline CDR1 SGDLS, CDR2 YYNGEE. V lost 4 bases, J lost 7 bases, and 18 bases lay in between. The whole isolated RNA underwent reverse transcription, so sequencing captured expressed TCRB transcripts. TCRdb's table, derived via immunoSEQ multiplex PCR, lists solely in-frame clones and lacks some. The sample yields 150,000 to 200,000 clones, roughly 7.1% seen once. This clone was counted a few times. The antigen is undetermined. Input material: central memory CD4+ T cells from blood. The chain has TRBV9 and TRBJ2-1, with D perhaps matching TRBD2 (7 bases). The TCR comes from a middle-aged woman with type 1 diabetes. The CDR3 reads CASSPRGGEGNEQFF. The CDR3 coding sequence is TGTGCCAGCAGCCCGCGAGGGGGGGAAGGAAATGAGCAGTTCTTC.